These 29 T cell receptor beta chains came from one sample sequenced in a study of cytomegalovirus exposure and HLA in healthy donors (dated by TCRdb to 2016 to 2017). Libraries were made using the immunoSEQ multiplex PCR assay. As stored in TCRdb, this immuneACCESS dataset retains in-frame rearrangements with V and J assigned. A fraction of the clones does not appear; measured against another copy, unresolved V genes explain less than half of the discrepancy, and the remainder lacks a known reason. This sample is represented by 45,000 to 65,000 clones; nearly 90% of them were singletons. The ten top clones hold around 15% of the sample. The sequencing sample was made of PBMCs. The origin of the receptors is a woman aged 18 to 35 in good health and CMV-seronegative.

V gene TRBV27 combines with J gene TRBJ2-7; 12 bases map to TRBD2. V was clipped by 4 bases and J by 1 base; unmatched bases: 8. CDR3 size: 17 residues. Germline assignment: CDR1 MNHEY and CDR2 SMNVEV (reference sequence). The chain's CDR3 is CASSSFRLAGGSYEQYF. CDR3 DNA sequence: TGTGCCAGCAGTTCCTTTCGGCTAGCGGGAGGGTCCTACGAGCAGTACTTC.

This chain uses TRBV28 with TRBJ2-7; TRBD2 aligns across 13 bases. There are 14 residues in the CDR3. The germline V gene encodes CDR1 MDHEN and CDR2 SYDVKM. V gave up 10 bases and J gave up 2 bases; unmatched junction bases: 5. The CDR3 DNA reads TGTGCCACACAACTAGCGGGAGGGCCCTACGAGCAGTACTTC. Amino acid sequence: CATQLAGGPYEQYF. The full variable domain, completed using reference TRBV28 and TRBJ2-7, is DVKVTQSSRYLVKRTGEKVFLECVQDMDHENMFWYRQDPGLGLRLIYFSYDVKMKEKGDIPEGYSVSREKKERFSLILESASTNQTSMYLCATQLAGGPYEQYFGPGTRLTVT.

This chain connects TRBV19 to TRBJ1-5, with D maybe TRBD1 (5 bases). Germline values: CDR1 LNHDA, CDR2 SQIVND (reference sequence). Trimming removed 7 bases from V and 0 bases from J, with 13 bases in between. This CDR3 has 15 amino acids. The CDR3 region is CASKVTAYSNQPQHF. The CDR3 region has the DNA TGTGCCAGTAAGGTGACAGCATATAGCAATCAGCCCCAGCATTTT.

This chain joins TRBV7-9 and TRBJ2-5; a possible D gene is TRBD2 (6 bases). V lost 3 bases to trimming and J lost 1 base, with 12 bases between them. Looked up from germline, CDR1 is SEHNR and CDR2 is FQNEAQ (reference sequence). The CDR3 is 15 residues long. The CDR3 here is CASSFTGTPQETQYF. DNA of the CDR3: TGTGCCAGCAGCTTCACCGGGACTCCCCAAGAGACCCAGTACTTC.

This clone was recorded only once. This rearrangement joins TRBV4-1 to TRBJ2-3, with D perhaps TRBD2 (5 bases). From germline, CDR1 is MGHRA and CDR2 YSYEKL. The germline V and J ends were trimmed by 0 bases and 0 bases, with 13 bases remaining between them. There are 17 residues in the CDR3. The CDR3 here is CASSQEGLATSTDTQYF. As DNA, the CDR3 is TGCGCCAGCAGCCAAGAAGGGCTAGCCACCAGCACAGATACGCAGTATTTT.

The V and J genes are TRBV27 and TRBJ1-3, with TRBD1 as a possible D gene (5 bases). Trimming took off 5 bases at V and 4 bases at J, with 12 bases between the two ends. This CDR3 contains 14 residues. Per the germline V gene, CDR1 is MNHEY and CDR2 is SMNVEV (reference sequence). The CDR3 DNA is TGTGCCAGCAGTGCCGGGGGTGACGGAAACACCATATATTTT. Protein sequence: CASSAGGDGNTIYF.

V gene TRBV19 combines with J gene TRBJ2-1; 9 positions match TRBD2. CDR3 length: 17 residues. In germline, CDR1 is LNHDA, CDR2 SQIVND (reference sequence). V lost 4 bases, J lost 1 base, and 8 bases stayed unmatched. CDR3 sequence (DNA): TGTGCCAGTAGTACAGGTTGGACTAGCGTTTCCTACAATGAGCAGTTCTTC. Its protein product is CASSTGWTSVSYNEQFF.

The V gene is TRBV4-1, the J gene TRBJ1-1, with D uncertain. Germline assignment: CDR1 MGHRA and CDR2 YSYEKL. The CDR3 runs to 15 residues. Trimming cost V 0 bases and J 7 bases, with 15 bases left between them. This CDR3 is CASSQDPGGGGEAFF. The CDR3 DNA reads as TGCGCCAGCAGCCAAGATCCCGGAGGAGGAGGTGAAGCTTTCTTT.

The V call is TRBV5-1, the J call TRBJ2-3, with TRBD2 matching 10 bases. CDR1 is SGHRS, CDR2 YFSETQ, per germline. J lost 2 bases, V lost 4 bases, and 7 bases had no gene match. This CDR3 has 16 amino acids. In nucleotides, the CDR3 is TGCGCCAGCAGCGTAGGGACTAGCGCCTCCACAGATACGCAGTATTTT. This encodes CASSVGTSASTDTQYF.

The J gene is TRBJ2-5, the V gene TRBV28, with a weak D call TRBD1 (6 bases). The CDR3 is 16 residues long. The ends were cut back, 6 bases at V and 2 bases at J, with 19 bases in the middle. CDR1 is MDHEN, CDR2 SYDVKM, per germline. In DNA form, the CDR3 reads TGTGCCAGCAGCCGCGATCCGGGACAAGAACAAGAGACCCAGTACTTC. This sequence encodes CASSRDPGQEQETQYF.

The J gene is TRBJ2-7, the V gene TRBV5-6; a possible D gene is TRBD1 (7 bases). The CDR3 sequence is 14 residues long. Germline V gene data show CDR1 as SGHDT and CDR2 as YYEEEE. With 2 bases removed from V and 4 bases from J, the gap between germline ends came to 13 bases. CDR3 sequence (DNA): TGTGCCAGCAGCTTAACAGGGGAGGCGTACGAGCAGTACTTC. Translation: CASSLTGEAYEQYF.

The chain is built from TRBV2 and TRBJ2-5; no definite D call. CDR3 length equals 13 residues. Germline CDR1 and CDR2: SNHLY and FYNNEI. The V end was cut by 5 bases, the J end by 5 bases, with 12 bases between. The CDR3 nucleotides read TGTGCCAGCAGTAAAAGCGTGGCGGAGACCCAGTACTTC. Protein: CASSKSVAETQYF.

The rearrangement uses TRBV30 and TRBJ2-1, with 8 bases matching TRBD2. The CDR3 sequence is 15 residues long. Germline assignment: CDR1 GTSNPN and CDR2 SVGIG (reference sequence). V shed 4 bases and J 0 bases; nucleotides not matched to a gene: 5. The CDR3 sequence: CAWNPGTSSYNEQFF. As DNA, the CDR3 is TGTGCCTGGAACCCGGGGACTAGCTCCTACAATGAGCAGTTCTTC.

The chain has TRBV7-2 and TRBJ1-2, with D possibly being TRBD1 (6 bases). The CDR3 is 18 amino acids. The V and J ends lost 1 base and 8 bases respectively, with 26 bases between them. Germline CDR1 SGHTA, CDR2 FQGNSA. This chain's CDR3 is CASSLEVAEGPITGGYTF. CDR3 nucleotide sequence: TGTGCCAGCAGCTTAGAGGTCGCTGAGGGCCCAATTACAGGGGGCTACACCTTC.

CDR3 coding DNA: TGTGCCACGTCCTCGACAGGGGGGAGTCAGCCCCAGCATTTT. Its translation: CATSSTGGSQPQHF. The rearrangement uses TRBV5-4 and TRBJ1-5, with TRBD1 matching over 9 bases. Germline CDR1 and CDR2: SGHNT and YYREEE (reference sequence). The trim removed 9 bases at V and 6 bases at J, leaving 10 bases unmatched. CDR3 size: 14 residues.

The CDR3 loop is CAISESTRTGGTGELFF. CDR3 nucleotides: TGTGCCATCAGTGAGTCGACCAGGACAGGGGGCACCGGGGAGCTGTTTTTT. V usage is TRBV10-3 and J usage is TRBJ2-2, with 10 bases matching TRBD1. The CDR3 has 17 amino acids. Germline CDR1 ENHRY, CDR2 SYGVKD. With V trimmed by 0 bases and J by 4 bases, 5 bases remained unmatched.

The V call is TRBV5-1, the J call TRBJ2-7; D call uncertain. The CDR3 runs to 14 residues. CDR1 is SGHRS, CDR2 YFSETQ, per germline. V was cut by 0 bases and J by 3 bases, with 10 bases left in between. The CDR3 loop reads CASSLGLEGYEQYF. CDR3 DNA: TGCGCCAGCAGCTTGGGACTTGAAGGCTACGAGCAGTACTTC. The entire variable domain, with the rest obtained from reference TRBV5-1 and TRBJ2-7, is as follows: KAGVTQTPRYLIKTRGQQVTLSCSPISGHRSVSWYQQTPGQGLQFLFEYFSETQRNKGNFPGRFSGRQFSNSRSEMNVSTLELGDSALYLCASSLGLEGYEQYFGPGTRLTVT.

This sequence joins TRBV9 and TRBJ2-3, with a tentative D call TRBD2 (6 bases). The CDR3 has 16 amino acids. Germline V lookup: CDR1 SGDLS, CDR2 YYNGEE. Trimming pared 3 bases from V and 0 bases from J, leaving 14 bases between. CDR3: CASSGRTGVSTDTQYF. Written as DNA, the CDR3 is TGTGCCAGCAGCGGACGGACGGGGGTTAGCACAGATACGCAGTATTTT.

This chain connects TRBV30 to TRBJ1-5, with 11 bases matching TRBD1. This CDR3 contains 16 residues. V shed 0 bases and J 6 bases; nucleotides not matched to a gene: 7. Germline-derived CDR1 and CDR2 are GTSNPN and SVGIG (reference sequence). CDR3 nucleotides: TGTGCCTGGAGTGTAATGGGACAGGGGGTCCGTCAGCCCCAGCATTTT. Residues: CAWSVMGQGVRQPQHF.

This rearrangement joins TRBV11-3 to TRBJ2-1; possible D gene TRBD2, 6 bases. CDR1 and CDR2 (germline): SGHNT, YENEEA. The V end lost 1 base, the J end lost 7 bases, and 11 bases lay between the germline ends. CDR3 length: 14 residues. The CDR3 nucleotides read TGTGCCAGCAGCTTAGGGAGGGGTAGGAATGAGCAGTTCTTC. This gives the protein CASSLGRGRNEQFF.

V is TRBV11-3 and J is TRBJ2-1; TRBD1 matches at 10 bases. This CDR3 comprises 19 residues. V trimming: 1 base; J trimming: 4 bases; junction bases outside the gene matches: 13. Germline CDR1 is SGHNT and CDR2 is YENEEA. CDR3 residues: CASSLGYRTGGSIYNEQFF. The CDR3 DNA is TGTGCCAGCAGCTTAGGCTACCGGACAGGGGGAAGTATTTACAATGAGCAGTTCTTC. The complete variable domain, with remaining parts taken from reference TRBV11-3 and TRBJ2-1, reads EAGVVQSPRYKIIEKKQPVAFWCNPISGHNTLYWYLQNLGQGPELLIRYENEEAVDDSQLPKDRFSAERLKGVDSTLKIQPAELGDSAVYLCASSLGYRTGGSIYNEQFFGPGTRLTVL.

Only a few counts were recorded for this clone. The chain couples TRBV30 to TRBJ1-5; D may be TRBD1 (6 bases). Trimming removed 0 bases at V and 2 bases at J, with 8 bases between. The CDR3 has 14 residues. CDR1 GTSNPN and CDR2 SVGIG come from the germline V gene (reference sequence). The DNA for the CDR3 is TGTGCCTGGAGTGTACAGGGTGGCAATCAGCCCCAGCATTTT. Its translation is CAWSVQGGNQPQHF. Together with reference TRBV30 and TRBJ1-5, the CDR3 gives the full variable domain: SQTIHQWPATLVQPVGSPLSLECTVEGTSNPNLYWYRQAAGRGLQLLFYSVGIGQISSEVPQNLSASRPQDRQFILSSKKLLLSDSGFYLCAWSVQGGNQPQHFGDGTRLSIL.

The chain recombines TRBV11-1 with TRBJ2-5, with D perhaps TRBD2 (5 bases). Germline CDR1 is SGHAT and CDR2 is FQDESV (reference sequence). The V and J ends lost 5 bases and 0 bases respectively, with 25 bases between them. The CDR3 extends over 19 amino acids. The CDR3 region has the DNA TGTGCCAGCAGCGAGGGAGCCTTCCGGGTGGGAGAGAACCAAGAGACCCAGTACTTC. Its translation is CASSEGAFRVGENQETQYF.

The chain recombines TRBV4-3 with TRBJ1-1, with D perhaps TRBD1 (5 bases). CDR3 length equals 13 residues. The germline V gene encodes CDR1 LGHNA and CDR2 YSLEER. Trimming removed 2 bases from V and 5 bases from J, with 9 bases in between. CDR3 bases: TGCGCCAGCAGCCAATCAGGGTTTACTGAAGCTTTCTTT. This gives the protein CASSQSGFTEAFF.

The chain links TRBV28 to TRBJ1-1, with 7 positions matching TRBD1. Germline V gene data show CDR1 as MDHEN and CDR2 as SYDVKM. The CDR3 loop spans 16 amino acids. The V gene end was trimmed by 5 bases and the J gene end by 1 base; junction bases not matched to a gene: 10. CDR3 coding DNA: TGTGCCAGCAGTCCCGTCGTTGGGACAGAGAACACTGAAGCTTTCTTT. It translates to CASSPVVGTENTEAFF. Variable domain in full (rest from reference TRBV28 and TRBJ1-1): DVKVTQSSRYLVKRTGEKVFLECVQDMDHENMFWYRQDPGLGLRLIYFSYDVKMKEKGDIPEGYSVSREKKERFSLILESASTNQTSMYLCASSPVVGTENTEAFFGQGTRLTVV.

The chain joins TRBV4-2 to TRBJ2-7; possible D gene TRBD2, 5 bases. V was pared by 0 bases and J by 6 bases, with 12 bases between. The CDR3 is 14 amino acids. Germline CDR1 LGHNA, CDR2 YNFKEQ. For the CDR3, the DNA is TGTGCCAGCAGCCAAGACCCCGGGAAAAGCGAGCAGTACTTC. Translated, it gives CASSQDPGKSEQYF.

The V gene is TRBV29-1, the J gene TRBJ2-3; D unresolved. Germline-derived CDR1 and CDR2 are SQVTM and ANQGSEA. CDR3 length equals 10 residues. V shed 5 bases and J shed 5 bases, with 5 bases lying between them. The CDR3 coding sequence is TGCAGCGTTTGGCAAGATACGCAGTATTTT. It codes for CSVWQDTQYF.

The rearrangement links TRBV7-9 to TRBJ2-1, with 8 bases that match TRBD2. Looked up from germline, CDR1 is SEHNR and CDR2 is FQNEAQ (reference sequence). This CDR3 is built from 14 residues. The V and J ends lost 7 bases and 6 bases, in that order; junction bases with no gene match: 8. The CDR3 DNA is TGTGCCAGCAACCCGGGAGGGCGTATCAATGAGCAGTTCTTC. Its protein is CASNPGGRINEQFF.

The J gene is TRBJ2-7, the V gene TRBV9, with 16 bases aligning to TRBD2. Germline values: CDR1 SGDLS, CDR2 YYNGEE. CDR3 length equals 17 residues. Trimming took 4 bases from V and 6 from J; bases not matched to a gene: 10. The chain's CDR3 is CASSPGTGLAGGGEQYF. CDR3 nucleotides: TGTGCCAGCAGCCCTGGGACGGGACTAGCGGGGGGGGGCGAGCAGTACTTC.